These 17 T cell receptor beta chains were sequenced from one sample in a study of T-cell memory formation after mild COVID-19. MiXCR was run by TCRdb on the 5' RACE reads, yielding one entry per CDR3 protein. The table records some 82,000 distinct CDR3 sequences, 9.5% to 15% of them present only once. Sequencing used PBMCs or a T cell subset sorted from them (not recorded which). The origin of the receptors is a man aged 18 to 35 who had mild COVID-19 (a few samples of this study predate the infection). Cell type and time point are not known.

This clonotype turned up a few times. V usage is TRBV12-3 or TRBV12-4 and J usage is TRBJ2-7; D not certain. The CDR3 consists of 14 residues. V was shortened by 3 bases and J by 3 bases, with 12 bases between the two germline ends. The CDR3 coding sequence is TGTGCCAGCAGTTTCGGACCGGTTGGCTACGAGCAGTACTTC. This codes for CASSFGPVGYEQYF.

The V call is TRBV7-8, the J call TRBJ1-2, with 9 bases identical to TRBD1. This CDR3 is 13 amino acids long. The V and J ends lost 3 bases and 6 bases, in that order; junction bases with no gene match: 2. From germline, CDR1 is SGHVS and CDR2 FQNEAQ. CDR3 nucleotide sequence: TGTGCCAGCAGCTTGGACAGGGGCCATGGCTACACCTTC. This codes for CASSLDRGHGYTF.

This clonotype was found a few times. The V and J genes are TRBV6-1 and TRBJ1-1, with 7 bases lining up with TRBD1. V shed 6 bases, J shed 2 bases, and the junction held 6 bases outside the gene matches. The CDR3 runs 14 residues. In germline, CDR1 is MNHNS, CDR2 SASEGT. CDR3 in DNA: TGTGCCAGCAGGAAACAGGGGTCAAACACTGAAGCTTTCTTT. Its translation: CASRKQGSNTEAFF.

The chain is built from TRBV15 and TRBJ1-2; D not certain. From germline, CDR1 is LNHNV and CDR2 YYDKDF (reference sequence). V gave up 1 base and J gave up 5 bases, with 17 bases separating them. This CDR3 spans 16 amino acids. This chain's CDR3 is CATSRVAGPLGYGYTF. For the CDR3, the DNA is TGTGCCACCAGCAGAGTTGCAGGACCCCTGGGTTATGGCTACACCTTC.

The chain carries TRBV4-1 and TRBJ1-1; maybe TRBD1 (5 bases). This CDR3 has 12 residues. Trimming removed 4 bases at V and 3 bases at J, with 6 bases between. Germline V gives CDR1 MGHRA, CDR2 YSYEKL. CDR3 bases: TGCGCCAGCAGCCTCAGGGACACTGAAGCTTTCTTT. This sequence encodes CASSLRDTEAFF.

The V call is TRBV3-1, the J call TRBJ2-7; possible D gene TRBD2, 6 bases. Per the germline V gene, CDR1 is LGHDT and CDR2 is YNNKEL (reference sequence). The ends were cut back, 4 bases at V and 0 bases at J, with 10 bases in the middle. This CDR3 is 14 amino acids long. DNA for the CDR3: TGTGCCAGCAGCCCCGGGGACTCCTCCTACGAGCAGTACGTC. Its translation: CASSPGDSSYEQYV.

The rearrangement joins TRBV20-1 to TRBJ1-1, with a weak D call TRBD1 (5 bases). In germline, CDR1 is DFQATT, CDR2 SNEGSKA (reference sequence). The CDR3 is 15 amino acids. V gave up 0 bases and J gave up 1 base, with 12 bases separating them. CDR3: CSARDRGLPNTEAFF. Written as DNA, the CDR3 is TGCAGTGCTAGAGATCGGGGGTTACCGAACACTGAAGCTTTCTTT.

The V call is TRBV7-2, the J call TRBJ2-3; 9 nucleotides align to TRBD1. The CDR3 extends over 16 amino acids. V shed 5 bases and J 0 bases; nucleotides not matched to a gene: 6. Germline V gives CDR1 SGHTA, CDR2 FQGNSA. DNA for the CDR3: TGTGCCAGCAGCGCCCGGACAGGGGCTAGCACAGATACGCAGTATTTT. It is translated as CASSARTGASTDTQYF.

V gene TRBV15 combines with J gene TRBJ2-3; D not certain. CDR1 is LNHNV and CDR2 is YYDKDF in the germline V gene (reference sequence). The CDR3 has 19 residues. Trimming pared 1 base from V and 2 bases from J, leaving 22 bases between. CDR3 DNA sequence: TGTGCCACCAGCAGAGTCGGATTAGGCAGGCTGTGGTCCACAGATACGCAGTATTTT. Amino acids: CATSRVGLGRLWSTDTQYF.

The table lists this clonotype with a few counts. CDR3 region: CSVDPGSSTDTQYF. CDR3 nucleotides: TGCAGCGTTGACCCAGGTTCGAGCACAGATACGCAGTATTTT. V gene TRBV29-1 combines with J gene TRBJ2-3; D is ambiguous. The V end was cut by 3 bases, the J end by 0 bases, with 10 bases between. The CDR3 extends over 14 amino acids. The germline CDR1 and CDR2 sequences are SQVTM and ANQGSEA.

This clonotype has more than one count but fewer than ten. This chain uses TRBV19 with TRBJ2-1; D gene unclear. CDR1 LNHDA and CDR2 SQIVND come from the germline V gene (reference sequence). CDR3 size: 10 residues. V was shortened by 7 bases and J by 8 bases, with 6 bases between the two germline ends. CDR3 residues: CASTGDEQFF. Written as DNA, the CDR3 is TGTGCCAGTACTGGGGATGAGCAGTTCTTC. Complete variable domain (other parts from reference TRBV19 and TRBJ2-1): DGGITQSPKYLFRKEGQNVTLSCEQNLNHDAMYWYRQDPGQGLRLIYYSQIVNDFQKGDIAEGYSVSREKKESFPLTVTSAQKNPTAFYLCASTGDEQFFGPGTRLTVL.

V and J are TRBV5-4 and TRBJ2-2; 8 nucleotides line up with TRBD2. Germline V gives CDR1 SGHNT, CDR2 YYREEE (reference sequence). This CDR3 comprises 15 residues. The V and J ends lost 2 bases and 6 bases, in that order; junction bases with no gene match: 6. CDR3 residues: CASSFRGGRAGELFF. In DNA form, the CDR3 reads TGTGCCAGCAGCTTTCGGGGGGGCCGGGCCGGGGAGCTGTTTTTT. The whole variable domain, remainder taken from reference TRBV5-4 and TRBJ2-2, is ETGVTQSPTHLIKTRGQQVTLRCSSQSGHNTVSWYQQALGQGPQFIFQYYREEENGRGNFPPRFSGLQFPNYSSELNVNALELDDSALYLCASSFRGGRAGELFFGEGSRLTVL.

CDR3 bases: TGCGCCAGCAGCCAAGATACCCCTAGCGGGGCATACAATGAGCAGTTCTTC. Protein: CASSQDTPSGAYNEQFF. The chain recombines TRBV4-3 with TRBJ2-1, with TRBD2 identical over 9 bases. With 0 bases clipped from V and 4 bases from J, the junction kept 7 bases outside the gene matches. Germline lookup yields CDR1 LGHNA and CDR2 YSLEER. The CDR3 is made up of 17 amino acids.

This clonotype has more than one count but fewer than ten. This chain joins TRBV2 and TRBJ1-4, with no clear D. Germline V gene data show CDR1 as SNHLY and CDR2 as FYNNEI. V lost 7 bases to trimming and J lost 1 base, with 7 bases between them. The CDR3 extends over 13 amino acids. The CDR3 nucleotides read TGTGCCAGCATGACTCAAACTAATGAAAAACTGTTTTTT. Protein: CASMTQTNEKLFF.

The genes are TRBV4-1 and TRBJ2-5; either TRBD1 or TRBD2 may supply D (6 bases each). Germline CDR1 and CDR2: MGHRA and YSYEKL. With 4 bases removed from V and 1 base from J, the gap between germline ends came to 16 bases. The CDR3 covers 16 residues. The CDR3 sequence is CASSRRGARIQETQYF. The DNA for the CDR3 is TGCGCCAGCAGCCGAAGGGGGGCCAGAATCCAAGAGACCCAGTACTTC.

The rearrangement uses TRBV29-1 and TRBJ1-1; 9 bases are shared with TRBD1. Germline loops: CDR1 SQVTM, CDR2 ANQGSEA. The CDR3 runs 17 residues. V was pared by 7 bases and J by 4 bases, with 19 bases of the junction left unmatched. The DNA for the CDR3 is TGCAGCGCGAGGGAGCTAATTGGACAGGGGTTGGGCACTGAAGCTTTCTTT. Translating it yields CSARELIGQGLGTEAFF.

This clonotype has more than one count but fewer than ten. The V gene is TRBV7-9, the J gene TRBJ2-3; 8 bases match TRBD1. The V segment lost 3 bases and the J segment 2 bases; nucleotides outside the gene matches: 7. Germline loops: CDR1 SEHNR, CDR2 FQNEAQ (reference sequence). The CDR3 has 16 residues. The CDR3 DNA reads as TGTGCCAGCAGCTTGCCCGGGACAGGCCCCACAGATACGCAGTATTTT. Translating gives CASSLPGTGPTDTQYF. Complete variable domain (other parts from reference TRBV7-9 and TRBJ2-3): DTGVSQNPRHKITKRGQNVTFRCDPISEHNRLYWYRQTLGQGPEFLTYFQNEAQLEKSRLLSDRFSAERPKGSFSTLEIQRTEQGDSAMYLCASSLPGTGPTDTQYFGPGTRLTVL.